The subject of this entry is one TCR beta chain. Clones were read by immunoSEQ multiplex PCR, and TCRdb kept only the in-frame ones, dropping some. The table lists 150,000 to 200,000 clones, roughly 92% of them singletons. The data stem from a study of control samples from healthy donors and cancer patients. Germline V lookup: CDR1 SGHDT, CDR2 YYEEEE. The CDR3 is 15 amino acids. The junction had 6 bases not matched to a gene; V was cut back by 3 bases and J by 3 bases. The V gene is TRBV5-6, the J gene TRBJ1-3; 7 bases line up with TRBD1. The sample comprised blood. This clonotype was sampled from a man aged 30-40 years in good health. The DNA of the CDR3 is TGTGCCAGCAGCTCGACAGGGAGAGTTGGAAACACCATATATTTT. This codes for CASSSTGRVGNTIYF. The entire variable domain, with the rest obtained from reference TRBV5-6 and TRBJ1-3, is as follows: DAGVTQSPTHLIKTRGQQVTLRCSPKSGHDTVSWYQQALGQGPQFIFQYYEEEERQRGNFPDRFSGHQFPNYSSELNVNALLLGDSALYLCASSSTGRVGNTIYFGEGSWLTVV.